The rows below give T cell receptor beta chains drawn from one sample of a study of blood T cell repertoires in COVID-19. Generated by immunoSEQ multiplex PCR, the TCRdb table keeps only in-frame clones and is missing some. The sample records roughly 100,000 clones, around 88% being singletons. Sequencing was performed on peripheral blood. These receptors originate from a woman of 80 years or more with acute or convalescent COVID-19. Each CDR3 is given with its conserved first and last residue. The D gene is left open where the match is weak. Expanded clones are given a class, and other clones once, few, many or no size at all.

D,size,J,V,DNA,CDR3
TRBD1,NA,TRBJ2-7,TRBV10-3,TGTGCCATCAGGGGGGGACAGGTGCCCTACGAGCAGTACTTC,CAIRGGQVPYEQYF
NA,NA,TRBJ1-1,TRBV7-2,TGTGCCAGCAGCTCAACTCGGGGGGGCAGATCGAACACTGAAGCTTTCTTT,CASSSTRGGRSNTEAFF
NA,NA,TRBJ2-5,TRBV12-3/TRBV12-4,TGTGCCAGCAGTCCCAGGGGTGAGACCCAGTACTTC,CASSPRGETQYF
TRBD1,NA,TRBJ1-6,TRBV7-2,TGTGCCAGCAGCTTAGCCGGGACAGGGAATTCACCCCTCCACTTT,CASSLAGTGNSPLHF
NA,once,TRBJ1-1,TRBV7-2,TGTGCCAGCAGCTTATTCCCAGGCGCGTACACTGAAGCTTTCTTT,CASSLFPGAYTEAFF
TRBD1,NA,TRBJ1-1,TRBV5-1,TGCGCCAGCAGCTTGGTTTCAGGGGGAAAGACTGAAGCTTTCTTT,CASSLVSGGKTEAFF
TRBD1,NA,TRBJ2-3,TRBV10-2,TGCGCCAGTAAGGGACAGGGGACAGATACGCAGTATTTT,CASKGQGTDTQYF
NA,once,TRBJ1-1,TRBV5-5,TGTGCCAGCAGCTTGGAAGGGGCTGAAGCTTTCTTT,CASSLEGAEAFF
NA,NA,TRBJ2-5,TRBV7-2,TGTGCCAGCAGCAACGGGGGAGGAGAGACCCAGTACTTC,CASSNGGGETQYF
NA,NA,TRBJ1-2,TRBV4-1,TGCGCCAGCAGCCCTCCTCTCCCAGGGGATGGAGATGGCTACACCTTC,CASSPPLPGDGDGYTF
NA,NA,TRBJ1-2,TRBV19,TGTGCCAGTAGTAAGAAGGGGGACGTTACGTACGGCTACACCTTC,CASSKKGDVTYGYTF
NA,few,TRBJ1-2,TRBV7-9,TGTGCCAGCAGCCCGCAGACAGCCTTTGGCTACACCTTC,CASSPQTAFGYTF
NA,few,TRBJ2-1,TRBV5-1,TGCGCCAGCAGCTTGCGGCAGGGTGAGCAGTTCTTC,CASSLRQGEQFF
NA,NA,TRBJ2-1,TRBV5-1,TGCGCCAGCGTCCGGACAGCCGGGTACAATGAGCAGTTCTTC,CASVRTAGYNEQFF